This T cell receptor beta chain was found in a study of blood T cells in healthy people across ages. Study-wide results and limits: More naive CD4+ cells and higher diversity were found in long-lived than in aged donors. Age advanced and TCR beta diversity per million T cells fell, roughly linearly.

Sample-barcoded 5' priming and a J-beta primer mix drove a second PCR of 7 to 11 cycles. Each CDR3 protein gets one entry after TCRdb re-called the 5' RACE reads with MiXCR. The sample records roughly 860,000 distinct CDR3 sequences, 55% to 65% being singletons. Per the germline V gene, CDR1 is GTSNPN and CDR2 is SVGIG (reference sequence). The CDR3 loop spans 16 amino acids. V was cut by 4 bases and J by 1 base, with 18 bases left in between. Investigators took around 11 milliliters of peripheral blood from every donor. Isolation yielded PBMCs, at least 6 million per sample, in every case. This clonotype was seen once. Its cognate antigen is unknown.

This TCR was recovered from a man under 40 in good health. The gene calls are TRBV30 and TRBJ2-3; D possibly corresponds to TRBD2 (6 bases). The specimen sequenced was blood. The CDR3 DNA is TGTGCCTGGAACGCGGGGCTAGCGAGGGGCACAGATACGCAGTATTTT. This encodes CAWNAGLARGTDTQYF. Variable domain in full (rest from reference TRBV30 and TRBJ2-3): SQTIHQWPATLVQPVGSPLSLECTVEGTSNPNLYWYRQAAGRGLQLLFYSVGIGQISSEVPQNLSASRPQDRQFILSSKKLLLSDSGFYLCAWNAGLARGTDTQYFGPGTRLTVL.